This TCR beta chain derives from a study of shared clonotypes between healthy human individuals. Clones were sequenced by immunoSEQ multiplex PCR, and TCRdb holds only the in-frame ones, with some missing. The profile shows some 89,000 clones, roughly 69% of them singletons. This clone was recorded only once. V gave up 0 bases and J gave up 0 bases, with 9 bases separating them. The CDR3 spans 15 residues. The germline V gene has CDR1 KGHSH and CDR2 LQKENI. Sequencing used memory CD8+ T cells sorted from blood. Noted subset: CD45RO+ cells pooled with CCR7-negative TemRA cells. This receptor was obtained from a young man in good health. The chain couples TRBV18 to TRBJ2-7, with D unresolved. CDR3 in DNA: TGTGCCAGCTCACCACCCGTCCACAGCTCCTACGAGCAGTACTTC. Translation: CASSPPVHSSYEQYF. Full variable domain (rest looked up from reference TRBV18 and TRBJ2-7): NAGVMQNPRHLVRRRGQEARLRCSPMKGHSHVYWYRQLPEEGLKFMVYLQKENIIDESGMPKERFSAEFPKEGPSILRIQQVVRGDSAAYFCASSPPVHSSYEQYFGPGTRLTVT.